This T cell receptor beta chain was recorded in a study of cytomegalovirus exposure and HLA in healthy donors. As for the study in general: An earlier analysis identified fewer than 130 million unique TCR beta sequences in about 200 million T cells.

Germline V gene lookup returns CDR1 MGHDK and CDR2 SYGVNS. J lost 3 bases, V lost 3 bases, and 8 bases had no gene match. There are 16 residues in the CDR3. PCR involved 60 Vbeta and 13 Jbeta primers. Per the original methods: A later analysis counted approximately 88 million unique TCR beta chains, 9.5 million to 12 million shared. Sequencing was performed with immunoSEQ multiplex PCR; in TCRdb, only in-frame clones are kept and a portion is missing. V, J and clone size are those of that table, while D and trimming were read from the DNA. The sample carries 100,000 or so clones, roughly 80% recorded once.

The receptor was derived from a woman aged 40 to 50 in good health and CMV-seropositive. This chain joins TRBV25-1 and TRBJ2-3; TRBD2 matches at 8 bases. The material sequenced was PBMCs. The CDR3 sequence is CASSDRTGGVTDTQYF. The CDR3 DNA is TGTGCCAGCAGTGATCGAACGGGAGGGGTAACAGATACGCAGTATTTT.